This TCR beta chain was sequenced in a study of blood T cell repertoires in COVID-19. About the research overall: Acute-phase and convalescent COVID-19 samples originated in the United States, Italy and Spain.

Original processing notes: The authors estimated nucleated cell counts from reference gene primer amplification. Generated by immunoSEQ multiplex PCR, the TCRdb table keeps only in-frame clones and is missing some. Clonal size and the V and J genes are those of that table, whereas D and trimming came from the DNA. Of around 300,000 clones listed, roughly nine tenths are singletons. The sample comprised PBMCs or T cells enriched from blood (not recorded which). This sequence was found in a woman in her thirties or forties who had recovered from COVID-19.

CDR3 nucleotides: TGTGCCAGCAGCTCAGCTGGGCAGACCTATGGCTACACCTTC. It encodes CASSSAGQTYGYTF. This chain links TRBV7-9 with TRBJ1-2; D is unclear. Germline V gene sequence: CDR1 SEHNR, CDR2 FQNEAQ (reference sequence). Trimming removed 4 bases from V and 4 bases from J, with 13 bases in between. The CDR3 extends over 14 amino acids.